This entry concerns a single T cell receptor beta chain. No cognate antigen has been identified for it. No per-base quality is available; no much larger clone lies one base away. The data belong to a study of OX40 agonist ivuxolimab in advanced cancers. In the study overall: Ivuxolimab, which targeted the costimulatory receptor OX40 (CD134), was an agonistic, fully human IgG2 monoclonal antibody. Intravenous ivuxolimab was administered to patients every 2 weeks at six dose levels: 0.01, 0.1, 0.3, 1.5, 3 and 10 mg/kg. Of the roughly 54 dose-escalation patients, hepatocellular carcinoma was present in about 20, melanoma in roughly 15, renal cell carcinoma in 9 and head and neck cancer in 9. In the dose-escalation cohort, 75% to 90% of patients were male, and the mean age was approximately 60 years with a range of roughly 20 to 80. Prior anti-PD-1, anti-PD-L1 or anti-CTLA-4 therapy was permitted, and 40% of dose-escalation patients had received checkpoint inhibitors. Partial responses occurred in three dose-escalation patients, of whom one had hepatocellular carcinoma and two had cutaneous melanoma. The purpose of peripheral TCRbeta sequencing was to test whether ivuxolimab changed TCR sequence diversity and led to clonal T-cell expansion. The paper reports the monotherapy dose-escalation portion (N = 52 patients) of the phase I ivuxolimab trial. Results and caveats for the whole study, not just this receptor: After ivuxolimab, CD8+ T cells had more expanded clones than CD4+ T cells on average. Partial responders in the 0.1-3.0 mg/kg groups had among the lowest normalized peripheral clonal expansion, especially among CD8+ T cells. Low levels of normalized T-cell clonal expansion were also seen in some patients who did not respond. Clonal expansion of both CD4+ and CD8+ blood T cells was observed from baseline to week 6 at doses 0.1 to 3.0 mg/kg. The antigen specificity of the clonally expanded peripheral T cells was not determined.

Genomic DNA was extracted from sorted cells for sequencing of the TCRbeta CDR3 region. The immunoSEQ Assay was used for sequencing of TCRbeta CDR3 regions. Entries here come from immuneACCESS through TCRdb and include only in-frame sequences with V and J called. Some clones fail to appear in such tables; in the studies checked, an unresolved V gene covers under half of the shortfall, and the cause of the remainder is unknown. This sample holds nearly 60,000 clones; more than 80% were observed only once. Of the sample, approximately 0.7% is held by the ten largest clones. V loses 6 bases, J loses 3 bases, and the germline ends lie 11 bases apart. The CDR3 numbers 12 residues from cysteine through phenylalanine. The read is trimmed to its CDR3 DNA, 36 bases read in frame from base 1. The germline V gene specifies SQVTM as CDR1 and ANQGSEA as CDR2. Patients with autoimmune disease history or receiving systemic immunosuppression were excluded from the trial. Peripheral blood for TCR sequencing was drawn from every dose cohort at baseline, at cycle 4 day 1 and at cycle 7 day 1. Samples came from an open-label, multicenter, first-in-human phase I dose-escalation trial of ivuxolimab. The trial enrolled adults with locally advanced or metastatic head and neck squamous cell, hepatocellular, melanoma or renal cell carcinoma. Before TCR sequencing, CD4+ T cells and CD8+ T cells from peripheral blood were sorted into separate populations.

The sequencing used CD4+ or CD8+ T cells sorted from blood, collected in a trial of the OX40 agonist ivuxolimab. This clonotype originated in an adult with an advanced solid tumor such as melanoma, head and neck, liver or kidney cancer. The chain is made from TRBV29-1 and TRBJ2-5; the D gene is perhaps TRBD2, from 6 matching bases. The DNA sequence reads TGCAGCGTCCACCGGGGGAAAGAGACCCAGTACTTC. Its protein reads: CSVHRGKETQYF.